This T cell receptor (beta chain) was found in a study of cytomegalovirus exposure and HLA in healthy donors. Study-wide points: In the analysis, some V segments, TRBV6-2 and TRBV6-3 included, were excluded as indistinguishable. Later analysis placed DRB1 highest and HLA-C lowest in TCR association rates, which differed by HLA locus. A link between a missense DCLRE1C variant and TCR beta V- and J-gene trimming emerged from a later analysis.

This clone was seen only once. Its antigen is currently unknown. The V gene's germline CDR1 is LNHDA and CDR2 SQIVND (reference sequence). CDR3 length: 19 residues. V dropped 5 bases and J dropped 0; count of bases not matched to a gene: 12. The PCR had 60 Vbeta and 13 Jbeta primers. This table comes from immunoSEQ multiplex PCR, and its TCRdb copy is limited to in-frame clones, with some not included. Among about 110,000 clones listed, 60% to 85% were seen once. The TCR sequence derives from a male donor in good health and CMV-seropositive. The chain is built from TRBV19 and TRBJ2-7; 14 bases are a match to TRBD2. The sequenced material came from PBMCs. CDR3 sequence: CASSAGLAGDPPLSYEQYF. CDR3 bases: TGTGCCAGTAGTGCGGGACTAGCGGGGGACCCTCCCCTCTCCTACGAGCAGTACTTC.